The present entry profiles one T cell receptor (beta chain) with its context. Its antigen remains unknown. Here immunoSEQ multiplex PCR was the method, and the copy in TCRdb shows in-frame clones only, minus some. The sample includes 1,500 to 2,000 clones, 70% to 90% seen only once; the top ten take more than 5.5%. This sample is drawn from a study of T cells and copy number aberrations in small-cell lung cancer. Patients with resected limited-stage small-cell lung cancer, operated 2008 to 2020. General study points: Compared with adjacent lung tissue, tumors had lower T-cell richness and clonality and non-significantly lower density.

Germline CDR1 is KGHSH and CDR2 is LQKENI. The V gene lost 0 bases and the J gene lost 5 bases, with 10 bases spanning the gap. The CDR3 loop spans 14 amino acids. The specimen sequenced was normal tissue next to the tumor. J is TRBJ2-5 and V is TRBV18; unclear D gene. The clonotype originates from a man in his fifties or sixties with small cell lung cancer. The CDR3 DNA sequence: TGTGCCAGCTCACCACCCGCAGCCCGTGAGACCCAGTACTTC. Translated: CASSPPAARETQYF. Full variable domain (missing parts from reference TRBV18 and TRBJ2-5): NAGVMQNPRHLVRRRGQEARLRCSPMKGHSHVYWYRQLPEEGLKFMVYLQKENIIDESGMPKERFSAEFPKEGPSILRIQQVVRGDSAAYFCASSPPAARETQYFGPGTRLLVL.